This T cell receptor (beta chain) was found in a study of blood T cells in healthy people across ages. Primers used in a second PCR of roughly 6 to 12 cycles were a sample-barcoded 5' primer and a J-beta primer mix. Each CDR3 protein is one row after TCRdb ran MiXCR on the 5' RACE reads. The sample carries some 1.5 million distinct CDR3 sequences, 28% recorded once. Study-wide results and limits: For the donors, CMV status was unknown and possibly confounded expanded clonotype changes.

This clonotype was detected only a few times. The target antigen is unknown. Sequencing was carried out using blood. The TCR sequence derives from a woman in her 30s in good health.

The CDR3 sequence is CASSPAGVVNQPQHF. The CDR3 coding sequence is TGTGCCAGCAGCCCTGCGGGGGTAGTAAATCAGCCCCAGCATTTT. The chain carries TRBV7-2 and TRBJ1-5, with D possibly TRBD1 on 5 matching bases. Germline V gene sequence: CDR1 SGHTA, CDR2 FQGNSA. The ends were cut back, 5 bases at V and 4 bases at J, with 15 bases in the middle. The CDR3 totals 15 residues.